This entry lists 9 T cell receptor beta chains sequenced from one sample in a study of blood T cells in healthy people across ages. A sample-barcoded 5' primer and a J-beta primer mix were used in a second PCR of roughly 7 to 12 cycles. TCRdb re-analysed the 5' RACE reads in MiXCR, keeping a single row per CDR3 protein. The sample records roughly 680,000 distinct CDR3 sequences, roughly 49% being singletons. The sample was blood. The receptors originated from a woman aged 60-70 years in good health.

This clonotype was counted between two and nine times. The rearrangement links TRBV20-1 to TRBJ2-5; 9 bases line up with TRBD2. V trimming: 3 bases; J trimming: 5 bases; junction bases outside the gene matches: 4. The germline gives CDR1 DFQATT, CDR2 SNEGSKA (reference sequence). The CDR3 length is 13 residues. The CDR3 loop reads CSARPSGKETQYF. The CDR3 bases are TGCAGTGCTAGGCCTAGCGGGAAGGAGACCCAGTACTTC.

The chain links TRBV3-1 to TRBJ1-5, with D perhaps matching TRBD1 (5 bases). Trimming took off 3 bases at V and 6 bases at J, with 12 bases between the two ends. Germline V gene sequence: CDR1 LGHDT, CDR2 YNNKEL (reference sequence). The CDR3 covers 14 residues. The CDR3 loop reads CASSHSGRGQPQHF. CDR3 DNA sequence: TGTGCCAGCAGCCACTCGGGGAGGGGTCAGCCCCAGCATTTT.

This clonotype was observed a few times. The J gene is TRBJ2-1, the V gene TRBV9, with D possibly being TRBD1 (6 bases). The DNA end is more similar to TRBJ2-7, so the J call may be wrong. The germline V gene encodes CDR1 SGDLS and CDR2 YYNGEE. The CDR3 extends over 15 amino acids. The CDR3 here is CASSALPRGDNEQYF. CDR3 coding DNA: TGTGCCAGCAGCGCCCTGCCCAGAGGGGACAATGAGCAGTACTTC.

This clonotype was recorded a few times. The chain carries TRBV12-3 or TRBV12-4 and TRBJ2-3, with D uncertain. Trimming removed 6 bases at V and 5 bases at J, with 9 bases between. The CDR3 length is 12 residues. The CDR3 DNA follows: TGTGCCAGCAGATTGGTGAGAGATACGCAGTATTTT. Translation gives CASRLVRDTQYF.

The rearrangement joins TRBV15 to TRBJ2-7; the D gene is possibly TRBD1 (6 bases). The CDR3 totals 14 residues. With 5 bases removed from V and 3 bases from J, the gap between germline ends came to 14 bases. Germline V gene sequence: CDR1 LNHNV, CDR2 YYDKDF (reference sequence). CDR3 DNA: TGTGCCACCAGCGTAAACCGGGACAACTACGAGCAGTACTTC. Residues: CATSVNRDNYEQYF.

This clonotype was seen only a few times. The rearrangement uses TRBV6-6 and TRBJ2-5; D gene unclear. The ends were cut back, 2 bases at V and 11 bases at J, with 12 bases in the middle. The CDR3 runs 12 residues. Germline V gene sequence: CDR1 MNHNY, CDR2 SVGAGI (reference sequence). CDR3 region: CASSYGLYEQYF. The DNA of the CDR3 is TGTGCCAGCAGTTACGGTCTGTATGAGCAGTACTTC.

The chain joins TRBV20-1 to TRBJ1-1; TRBD1 aligns across 8 bases. Germline V gene sequence: CDR1 DFQATT, CDR2 SNEGSKA (reference sequence). J gave up 5 bases and V 5 bases, and 7 bases lay outside the gene matches. This CDR3 comprises 13 residues. In DNA, the CDR3 is TGCAGTGCTTTGGACAGGGTTGGGACTGAAGCTTTCTTT. It is translated as CSALDRVGTEAFF.

The rearrangement links TRBV2 to TRBJ1-6, with unresolved D. With 5 bases removed from V and 3 bases from J, the gap between germline ends came to 8 bases. This CDR3 has 14 residues. Per the germline V gene, CDR1 is SNHLY and CDR2 is FYNNEI. The chain's CDR3 is CASSPVGYNSPLHF. CDR3 coding DNA: TGTGCCAGCAGTCCAGTGGGCTATAATTCACCCCTCCACTTT.

The chain is built from TRBV6-2 or TRBV6-3 and TRBJ2-7, with TRBD2 matching 9 bases. The CDR3 consists of 15 residues. Trimming removed 2 bases from V and 1 base from J; junction bases left unmatched: 3. CDR1 is MNHEY and CDR2 is SVGEGT in the germline V gene. The CDR3 nucleotides are TGTGCCAGCAGTTACGAGCGGGAGGAATCCTACGAGCAGTACTTC. As protein: CASSYEREESYEQYF.